This T cell receptor beta chain is drawn from a study of blood T cell repertoires in COVID-19. At the level of the study: From the United States, Italy and Spain came samples of acute and convalescent COVID-19. PBMCs, B-cell-depleted T cells, or T cells provided the cDNA or gDNA that made up the material.

This CDR3 has 16 amino acids. After removal of 1 base from V and 8 bases from J, the junction contained 10 bases not matched to a gene. Germline CDR1 MNHEY, CDR2 SMNVEV (reference sequence). Original processing notes: Estimation of nucleated cell counts relied on the amplification of reference gene primers. Libraries were prepared by immunoSEQ multiplex PCR; TCRdb keeps only in-frame clonotypes and omits some of them. V and J calls and clone size are given by that table; D and trimming were obtained from the DNA. The sample shows fewer than 20,000 clones, approximately 91% of them seen only once. The origin of this receptor is a man in his forties or fifties with active COVID-19. The material sequenced was peripheral blood. The chain combines TRBV27 with TRBJ2-1; TRBD2 matches 8 bases. This CDR3 reads CASSLFSAGDRYEQFF. The CDR3 DNA is TGTGCCAGCAGTTTATTTTCAGCGGGAGATAGGTATGAGCAGTTCTTC.